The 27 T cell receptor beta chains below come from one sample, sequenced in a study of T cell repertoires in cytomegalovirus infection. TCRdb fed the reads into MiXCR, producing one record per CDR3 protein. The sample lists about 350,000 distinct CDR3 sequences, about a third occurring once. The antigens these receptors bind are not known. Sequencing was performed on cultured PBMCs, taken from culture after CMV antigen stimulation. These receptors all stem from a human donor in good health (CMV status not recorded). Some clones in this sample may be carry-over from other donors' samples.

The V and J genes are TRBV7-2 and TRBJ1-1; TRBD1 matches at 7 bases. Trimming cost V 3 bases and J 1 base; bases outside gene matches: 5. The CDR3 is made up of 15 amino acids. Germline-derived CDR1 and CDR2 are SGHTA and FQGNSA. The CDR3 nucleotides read TGTGCCAGCAGCTTCGCCGGGACAGCGAACACTGAAGCTTTCTTT. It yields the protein CASSFAGTANTEAFF.

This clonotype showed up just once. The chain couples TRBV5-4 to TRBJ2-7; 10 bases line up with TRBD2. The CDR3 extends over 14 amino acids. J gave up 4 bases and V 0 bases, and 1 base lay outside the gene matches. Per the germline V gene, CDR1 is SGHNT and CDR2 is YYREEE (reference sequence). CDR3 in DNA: TGTGCCAGCAGCTTGGCTAGCGGGAGTTACGAGCAGTACTTC. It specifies CASSLASGSYEQYF.

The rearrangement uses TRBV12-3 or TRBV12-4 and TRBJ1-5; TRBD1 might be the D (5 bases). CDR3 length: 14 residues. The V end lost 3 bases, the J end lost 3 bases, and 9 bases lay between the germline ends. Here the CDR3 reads CASSLGPTNQPQHF. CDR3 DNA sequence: TGTGCCAGCAGTTTGGGACCGACCAATCAGCCCCAGCATTTT.

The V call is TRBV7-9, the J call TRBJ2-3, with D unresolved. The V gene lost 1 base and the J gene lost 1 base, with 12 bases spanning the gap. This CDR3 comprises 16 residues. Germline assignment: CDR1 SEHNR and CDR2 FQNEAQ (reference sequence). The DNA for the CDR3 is TGTGCCAGCAGCTTAGAAGGCCGATGGGGCACAGATACGCAGTATTTT. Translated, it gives CASSLEGRWGTDTQYF.

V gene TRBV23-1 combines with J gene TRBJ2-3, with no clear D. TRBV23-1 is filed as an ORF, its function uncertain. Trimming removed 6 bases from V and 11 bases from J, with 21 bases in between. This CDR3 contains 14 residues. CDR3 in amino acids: CASRKGNSGDRQYF. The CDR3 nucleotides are TGCGCCAGCAGAAAAGGGAATTCGGGCGATCGGCAGTATTTT.

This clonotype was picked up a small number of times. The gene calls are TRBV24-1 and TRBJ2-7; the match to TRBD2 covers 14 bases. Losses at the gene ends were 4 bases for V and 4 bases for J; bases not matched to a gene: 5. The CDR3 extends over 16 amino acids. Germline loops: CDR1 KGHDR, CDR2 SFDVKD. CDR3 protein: CATSDSGTSGGYEQYF. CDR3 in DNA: TGTGCCACCAGTGACTCCGGGACTAGCGGGGGATACGAGCAGTACTTC.

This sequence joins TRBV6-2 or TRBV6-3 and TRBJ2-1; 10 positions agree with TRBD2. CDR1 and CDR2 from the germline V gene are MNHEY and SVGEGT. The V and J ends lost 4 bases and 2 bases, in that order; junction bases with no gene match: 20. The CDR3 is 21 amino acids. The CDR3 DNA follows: TGTGCCAGCAGTTTCGACCTGGCTAGCGGGAGTTTCCGCATCGCCTACAATGAGCAGTTCTTC. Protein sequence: CASSFDLASGSFRIAYNEQFF.

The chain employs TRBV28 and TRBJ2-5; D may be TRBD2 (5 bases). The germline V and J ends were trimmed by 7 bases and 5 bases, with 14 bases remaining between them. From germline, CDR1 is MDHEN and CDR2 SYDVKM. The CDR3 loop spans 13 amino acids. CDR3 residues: CASTKLEDETQYF. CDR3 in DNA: TGTGCCAGCACCAAACTAGAGGATGAGACCCAGTACTTC.

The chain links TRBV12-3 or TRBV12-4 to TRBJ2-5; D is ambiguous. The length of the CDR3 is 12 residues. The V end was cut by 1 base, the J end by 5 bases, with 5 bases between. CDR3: CASSLEAETQYF. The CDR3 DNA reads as TGTGCCAGCAGTTTAGAAGCGGAGACCCAGTACTTC.

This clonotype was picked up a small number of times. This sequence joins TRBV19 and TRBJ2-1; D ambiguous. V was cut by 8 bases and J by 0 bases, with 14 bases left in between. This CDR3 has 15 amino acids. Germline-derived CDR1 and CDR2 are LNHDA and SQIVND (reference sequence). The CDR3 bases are TGTGCCAGTCACCCCGGCGGCCTCTCCTACAATGAGCAGTTCTTC. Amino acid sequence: CASHPGGLSYNEQFF. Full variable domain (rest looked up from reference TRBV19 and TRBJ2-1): DGGITQSPKYLFRKEGQNVTLSCEQNLNHDAMYWYRQDPGQGLRLIYYSQIVNDFQKGDIAEGYSVSREKKESFPLTVTSAQKNPTAFYLCASHPGGLSYNEQFFGPGTRLTVL.

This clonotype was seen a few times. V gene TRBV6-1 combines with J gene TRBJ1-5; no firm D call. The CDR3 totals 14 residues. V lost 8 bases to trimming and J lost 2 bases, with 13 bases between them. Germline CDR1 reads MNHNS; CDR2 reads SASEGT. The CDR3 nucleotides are TGTGCCAGCCAGCTTTCCGGTGGCAATCAGCCCCAGCATTTT. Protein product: CASQLSGGNQPQHF.

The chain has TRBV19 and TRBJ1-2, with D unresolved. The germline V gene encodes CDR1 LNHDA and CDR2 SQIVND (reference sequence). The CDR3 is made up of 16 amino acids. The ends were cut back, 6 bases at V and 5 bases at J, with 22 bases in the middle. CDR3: CASSQRPGIPLYGYTF. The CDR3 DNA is TGTGCCAGTAGCCAACGCCCGGGCATCCCCTTGTATGGCTACACCTTC.

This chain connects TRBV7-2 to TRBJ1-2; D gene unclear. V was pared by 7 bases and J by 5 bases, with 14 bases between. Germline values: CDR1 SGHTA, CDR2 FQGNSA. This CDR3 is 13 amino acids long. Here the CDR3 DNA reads TGTGCCAGCAAACGAAACGTGGGGTATGGCTACACCTTC. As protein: CASKRNVGYGYTF. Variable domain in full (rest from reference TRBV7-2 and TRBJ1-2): GAGVSQSPSNKVTEKGKDVELRCDPISGHTALYWYRQSLGQGLEFLIYFQGNSAPDKSGLPSDRFSAERTGGSVSTLTIQRTQQEDSAVYLCASKRNVGYGYTFGSGTRLTVV.

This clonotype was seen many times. The CDR3 is CATRRGGTTNTGELFF. Written as DNA, the CDR3 is TGTGCCACGCGTAGGGGGGGGACGACCAACACCGGGGAGCTGTTTTTT. The V call is TRBV6-2 or TRBV6-3, the J call TRBJ2-2; tentatively, D is TRBD2 (7 bases). Trimming shortened V by 10 bases and J by 2 bases, and 20 bases separated the two germline ends. Looked up from germline, CDR1 is MNHEY and CDR2 is SVGEGT. The CDR3 is made up of 16 amino acids.

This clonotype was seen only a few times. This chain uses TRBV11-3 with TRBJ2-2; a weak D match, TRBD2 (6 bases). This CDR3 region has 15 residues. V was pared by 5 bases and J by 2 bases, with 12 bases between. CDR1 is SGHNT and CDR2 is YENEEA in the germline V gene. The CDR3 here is CASSTRLDNTGELFF. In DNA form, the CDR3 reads TGTGCCAGCAGCACCCGACTAGATAACACCGGGGAGCTGTTTTTT.

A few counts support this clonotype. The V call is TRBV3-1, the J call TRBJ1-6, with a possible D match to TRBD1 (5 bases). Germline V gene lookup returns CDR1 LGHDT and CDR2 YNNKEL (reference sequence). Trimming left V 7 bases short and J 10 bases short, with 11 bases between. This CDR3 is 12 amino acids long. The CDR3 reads CASTGSESPLHF. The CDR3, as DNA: TGTGCCAGCACAGGGTCGGAATCACCCCTCCACTTT.

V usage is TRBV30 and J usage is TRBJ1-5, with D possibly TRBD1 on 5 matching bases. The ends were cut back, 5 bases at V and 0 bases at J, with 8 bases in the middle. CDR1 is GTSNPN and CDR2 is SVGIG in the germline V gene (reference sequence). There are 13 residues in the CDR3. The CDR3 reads CAWGDSSNQPQHF. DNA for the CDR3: TGTGCCTGGGGTGACAGTAGCAATCAGCCCCAGCATTTT.

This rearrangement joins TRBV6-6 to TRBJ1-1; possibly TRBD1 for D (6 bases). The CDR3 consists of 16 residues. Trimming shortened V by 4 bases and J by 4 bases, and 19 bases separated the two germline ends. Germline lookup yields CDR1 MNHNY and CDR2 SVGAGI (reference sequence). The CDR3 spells CASSSVQGSLATEAFF. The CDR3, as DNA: TGTGCCAGCAGTTCGGTACAGGGAAGTCTCGCCACTGAAGCTTTCTTT.

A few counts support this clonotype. CDR3 in amino acids: CASRGQGNEQFF. As DNA, the CDR3 is TGTGCCAGCAGGGGACAGGGTAATGAGCAGTTCTTC. The rearrangement uses TRBV7-9 and TRBJ2-1; the match to TRBD1 covers 9 bases. The CDR3 totals 12 residues. The germline CDR1 and CDR2 sequences are SEHNR and FQNEAQ (reference sequence). V dropped 6 bases and J dropped 7; count of bases not matched to a gene: 1.

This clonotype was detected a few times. CDR3 sequence reads: CATSDWTGEDYGYTF. The CDR3 region has the DNA TGTGCCACCAGTGATTGGACAGGGGAGGACTATGGCTACACCTTC. The V call is TRBV24-1, the J call TRBJ1-2; 9 bases align to TRBD1. Germline trimming cut 2 bases from V and 3 bases from J; bases unmatched to any gene: 3. Germline CDR1 and CDR2: KGHDR and SFDVKD. This CDR3 spans 15 amino acids.

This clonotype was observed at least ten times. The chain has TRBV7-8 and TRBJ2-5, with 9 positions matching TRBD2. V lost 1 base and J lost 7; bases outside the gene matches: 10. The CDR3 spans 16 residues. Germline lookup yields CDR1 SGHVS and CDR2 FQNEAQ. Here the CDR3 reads CASSLGGLAGQGTQYF. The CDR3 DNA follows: TGTGCCAGCAGCTTAGGAGGGCTAGCGGGGCAGGGGACCCAGTACTTC.

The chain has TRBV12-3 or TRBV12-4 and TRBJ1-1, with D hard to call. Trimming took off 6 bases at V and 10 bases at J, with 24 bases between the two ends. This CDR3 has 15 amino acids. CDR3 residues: CASRTTSVRLSAAFF. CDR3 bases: TGTGCCAGCAGGACCACGTCAGTCCGACTATCGGCAGCTTTCTTT.

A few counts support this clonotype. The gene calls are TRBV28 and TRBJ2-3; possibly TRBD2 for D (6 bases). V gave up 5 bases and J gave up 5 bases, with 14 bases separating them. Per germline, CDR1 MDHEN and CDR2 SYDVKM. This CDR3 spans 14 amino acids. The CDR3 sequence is CASSDSGSRDTQYF. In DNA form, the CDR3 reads TGTGCCAGCAGTGATTCCGGGAGTAGAGATACGCAGTATTTT.

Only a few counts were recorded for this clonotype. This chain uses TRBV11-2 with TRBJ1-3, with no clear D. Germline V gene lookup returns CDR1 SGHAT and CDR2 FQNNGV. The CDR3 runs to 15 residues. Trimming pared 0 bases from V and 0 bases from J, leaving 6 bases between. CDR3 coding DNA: TGTGCCAGCAGCTTAGACGGCAACTCTGGAAACACCATATATTTT. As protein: CASSLDGNSGNTIYF.

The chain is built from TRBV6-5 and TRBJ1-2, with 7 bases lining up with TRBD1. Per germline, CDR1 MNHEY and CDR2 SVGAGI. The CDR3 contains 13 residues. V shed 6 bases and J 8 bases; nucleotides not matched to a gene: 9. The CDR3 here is CASREDRAGGYTF. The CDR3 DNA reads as TGTGCCAGCAGAGAAGACAGGGCGGGGGGCTACACCTTC.

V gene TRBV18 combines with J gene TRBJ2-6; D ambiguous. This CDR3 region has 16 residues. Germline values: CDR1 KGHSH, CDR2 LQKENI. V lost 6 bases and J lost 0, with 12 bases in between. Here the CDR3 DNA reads TGTGCCAGCTCTCCTAACAGCGTCTCTGGGGCCAACGTCCTGACTTTC. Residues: CASSPNSVSGANVLTF.

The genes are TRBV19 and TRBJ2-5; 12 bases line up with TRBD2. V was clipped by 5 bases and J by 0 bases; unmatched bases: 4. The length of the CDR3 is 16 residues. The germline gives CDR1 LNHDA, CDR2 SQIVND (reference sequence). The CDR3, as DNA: TGTGCCAGTAGTCTGGGACTAGCGGGCCACCAAGAGACCCAGTACTTC. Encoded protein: CASSLGLAGHQETQYF.